One and the same sample provided the 16 T cell receptor beta chains below, sequenced in a study of T cells in Graves' hyperthyroidism and ophthalmopathy. Amplified regions were TCR beta CDR3 sequences from RNA transcripts. Researchers ran a first-round RT-PCR on the TCR CDR3 using the HTBI primer set. MiXCR was run by TCRdb on the multiplex PCR reads, yielding one entry per CDR3 protein. The profile shows under 300,000 distinct CDR3 sequences, about an eighth of them singletons. The sample consisted of blood. Every receptor here comes from a woman aged 40-49 years with Graves' hyperthyroidism.

This clonotype appeared many times. V and J are TRBV28 and TRBJ2-1; the match to TRBD2 covers 10 bases. Germline V CDR1 and CDR2: MDHEN, SYDVKM. The CDR3 is 15 residues long. V shed 5 bases and J 6 bases; nucleotides not matched to a gene: 7. The CDR3 DNA follows: TGTGCCAGCAGTCCTTCTAGCGGGAGAGGCAATGAGCAGTTCTTC. This codes for CASSPSSGRGNEQFF.

The V and J genes are TRBV7-9 and TRBJ2-2; TRBD1 is a possible D gene (6 bases). There are 15 residues in the CDR3. The germline V gene has CDR1 SEHNR and CDR2 FQNEAQ (reference sequence). V lost 5 bases and J 1 base, leaving 11 bases between the germline ends. CDR3 nucleotide sequence: TGTGCCAGCAGCCTTCCGGGACAGAACACCGGGGAGCTGTTTTTT. Encoded protein: CASSLPGQNTGELFF.

This clonotype occurred many times. The chain couples TRBV18 to TRBJ2-1; a weak D match, TRBD2 (6 bases). Per germline, CDR1 KGHSH and CDR2 LQKENI. Trimming pared 2 bases from V and 3 bases from J, leaving 11 bases between. The CDR3 runs to 15 residues. In nucleotides, the CDR3 is TGTGCCAGCTCACCAGCGGGACCGAGCTACAATGAGCAGTTCTTC. It encodes CASSPAGPSYNEQFF.

The J gene is TRBJ2-5, the V gene TRBV7-9; possible D gene TRBD1, 5 bases. Germline V gene data show CDR1 as SEHNR and CDR2 as FQNEAQ (reference sequence). This CDR3 contains 14 residues. V lost 1 base, J lost 5 bases, and 11 bases lay in between. The CDR3 coding sequence is TGTGCCAGCAGCTTAGGACAGCCCAGGGAGACCCAGTACTTC. Its translation: CASSLGQPRETQYF.

Many counts were recorded for this clonotype. The germline gene is not matched at one end of the junction; a read error may be the cause. The J gene is TRBJ2-2, the V gene TRBV6-1; possibly TRBD2 for D (5 bases). Germline lookup yields CDR1 MNHNS and CDR2 SASEGT. The CDR3 runs 11 residues. CDR3 in DNA: TGTGCCAGCAGTGAAACCCGGGAACTGTTTTTT. Translation gives CASSETRELFF.

This clonotype came up many times. This chain uses TRBV6-1 with TRBJ2-7; D is undetermined. The ends were cut back, 4 bases at V and 12 bases at J, with 13 bases in the middle. The CDR3 loop spans 11 amino acids. Germline-derived CDR1 and CDR2 are MNHNS and SASEGT. This CDR3 is CASSVNRQRYF. In nucleotides, the CDR3 is TGTGCCAGCAGTGTCAACCGGCAGCGGTACTTC.

This clonotype was seen repeatedly, ten times or more. The chain links TRBV2 to TRBJ2-7, with TRBD1 matching over 8 bases. The CDR3 runs 14 residues. CDR1 and CDR2 (germline): SNHLY, FYNNEI. V trimming: 8 bases; J trimming: 6 bases; junction bases outside the gene matches: 12. The CDR3 nucleotides are TGTGCCAGCGGTCAGGGGGCGTTGTTAGGCGAGCAGTACTTC. This encodes CASGQGALLGEQYF.

This clonotype was counted at least ten times. V gene TRBV24-1 combines with J gene TRBJ2-4; 9 bases fit TRBD2. The V segment lost 2 bases and the J segment 3 bases; nucleotides outside the gene matches: 7. Germline assignment: CDR1 KGHDR and CDR2 SFDVKD. This CDR3 has 17 amino acids. The CDR3 region has the DNA TGTGCCACCAGTGATTCAGGACTAGCGTCGGACAAAAACATTCAGTACTTC. Translation: CATSDSGLASDKNIQYF.

This clonotype was seen more than once but under ten times. DNA of the CDR3: TGTGCCAGCAGCGTAAGGGGAGGGGGGACGCACGAGCAGTACTTC. It codes for CASSVRGGGTHEQYF. The gene calls are TRBV9 and TRBJ2-7, with D perhaps TRBD2 (7 bases). CDR1 is SGDLS, CDR2 YYNGEE, per germline. This CDR3 is built from 15 residues. Trimming stripped 1 base from V and 5 bases from J, with 16 bases between.

This chain joins TRBV6-2 or TRBV6-3 and TRBJ1-2; maybe TRBD1 (5 bases). This CDR3 contains 12 residues. CDR1 MNHEY and CDR2 SVGEGT come from the germline V gene. Trimming left V 5 bases short and J 10 bases short, with 14 bases between. CDR3 nucleotides: TGTGCCAGCAGTCTTCGGGACGGTGTCTACACCTTC. Its translation: CASSLRDGVYTF.

This clonotype was seen many times. The chain combines TRBV19 with TRBJ1-2; D is unresolved. The CDR3 sequence is 14 residues long. The V and J ends lost 3 bases and 4 bases respectively, with 12 bases between them. The germline gives CDR1 LNHDA, CDR2 SQIVND (reference sequence). The DNA of the CDR3 is TGTGCCAGTAGTATTCCGGGCAGCAGCTATGGCTACACCTTC. Encoded protein: CASSIPGSSYGYTF.

This clonotype was picked up many times. The CDR3 DNA reads as TGTGCCAGCAGCATGGGACTAGCGGGATTTACAGATACGCAGTATTTT. Its translation: CASSMGLAGFTDTQYF. V gene TRBV7-3 combines with J gene TRBJ2-3, with 13 bases aligning to TRBD2. V shed 5 bases and J 3 bases; nucleotides not matched to a gene: 5. The CDR3 runs 16 residues. CDR1 and CDR2 from the germline V gene are SGHTA and FQGTGA.

This clonotype was observed a handful of times. At one boundary the junction diverges from the germline segment, which might be a read error. The chain combines TRBV4-2 with TRBJ2-7; D gene uncertain. This CDR3 spans 12 amino acids. In germline, CDR1 is LGHNA, CDR2 YNFKEQ. The DNA for the CDR3 is TGTACCAGCAGCCAAGATTCACGTGAGCAGTACTTC. This sequence encodes CTSSQDSREQYF.

The V and J genes are TRBV20-1 and TRBJ2-3; D perhaps matches TRBD2 (7 bases). CDR1 and CDR2 (germline): DFQATT, SNEGSKA (reference sequence). This CDR3 is built from 16 residues. V was shortened by 1 base and J by 3 bases, with 17 bases between the two germline ends. The CDR3 DNA sequence: TGCAGTGCTAGAGCAAGGGGGGGAGTTCGTACAGATACGCAGTATTTT. Amino acids: CSARARGGVRTDTQYF.

This clonotype has at least ten counts. In DNA form, the CDR3 reads TGTGCCAGCAGTTTATTGGTAGATACGCAGTATTTT. Translation gives CASSLLVDTQYF. The chain links TRBV12-3 or TRBV12-4 to TRBJ2-3; D remains ambiguous. V lost 2 bases, J lost 5 bases, and 5 bases lay in between. The CDR3 runs to 12 residues.

The table lists this clonotype with many counts. J is TRBJ2-5 and V is TRBV11-2; tentatively, D is TRBD2 (5 bases). V was trimmed by 5 bases and J by 5 bases, leaving 12 bases between them. Looked up from germline, CDR1 is SGHAT and CDR2 is FQNNGV. The CDR3 sequence is 13 residues long. This CDR3 reads CASSLTQRETQYF. As DNA, the CDR3 is TGTGCCAGCAGCCTAACGCAGCGGGAGACCCAGTACTTC.